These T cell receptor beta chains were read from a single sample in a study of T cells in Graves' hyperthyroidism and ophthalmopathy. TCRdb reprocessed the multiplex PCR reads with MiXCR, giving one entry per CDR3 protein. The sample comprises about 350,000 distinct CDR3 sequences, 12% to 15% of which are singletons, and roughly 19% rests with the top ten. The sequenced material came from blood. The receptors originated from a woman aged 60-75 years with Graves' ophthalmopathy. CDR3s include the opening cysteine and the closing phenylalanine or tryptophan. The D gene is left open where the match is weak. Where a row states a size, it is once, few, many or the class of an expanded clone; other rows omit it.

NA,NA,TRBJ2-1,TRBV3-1,CASSLGRYEQFF,TGTGCCAGCAGCTTAGGGCGCTATGAGCAGTTCTTC
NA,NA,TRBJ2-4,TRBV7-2,CASSHLGRPLAKNIQYF,TGTGCCAGCAGCCATCTGGGGCGGCCTCTAGCCAAAAACATTCAGTACTTC
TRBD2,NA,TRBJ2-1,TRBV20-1,CSAGTSGTRQNEQFF,TGCAGTGCTGGGACTAGCGGGACTCGACAAAATGAGCAGTTCTTC
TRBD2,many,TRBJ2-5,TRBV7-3,CASSLTSGRAETQYF,TGTGCCAGCAGCTTGACTAGCGGGAGGGCGGAGACCCAGTACTTC
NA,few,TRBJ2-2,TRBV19,CASHDLSGAHGELFF,TGTGCCAGTCACGACCTTTCGGGCGCCCACGGGGAGCTGTTTTTT
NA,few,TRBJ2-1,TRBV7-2,CASSLALQGRHEQFF,TGTGCCAGCAGCTTAGCTCTCCAGGGCAGGCATGAGCAGTTCTTC
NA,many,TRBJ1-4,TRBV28,CASSRDISTNEKLFF,TGTGCCAGCAGTCGGGACATCTCAACTAATGAAAAACTGTTTTTT
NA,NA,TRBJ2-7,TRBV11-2,CASSLSSALAYEQYF,TGTGCCAGCAGCTTAAGTAGTGCACTGGCCTACGAGCAGTACTTC
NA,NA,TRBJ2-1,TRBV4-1,CASSLSHYNEQFF,TGCGCCAGCAGCCTCAGCCATTACAATGAGCAGTTCTTC
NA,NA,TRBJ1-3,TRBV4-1,CASSQEWNPNTIYF,TGCGCCAGCAGCCAAGAATGGAACCCAAACACCATATATTTT
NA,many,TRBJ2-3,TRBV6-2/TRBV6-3,CASSYAGAADTQYF,TGTGCCAGCAGTTACGCGGGGGCTGCAGATACGCAGTATTTT
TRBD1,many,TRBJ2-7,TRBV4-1,CASSQDLRQGYYEQYF,TGCGCCAGCAGCCAAGATCTGAGACAGGGGTACTACGAGCAGTACTTC
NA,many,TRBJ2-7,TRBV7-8,CASSRRLSYEQYF,TGTGCCAGCAGCCGACGGCTTTCCTACGAGCAGTACTTC
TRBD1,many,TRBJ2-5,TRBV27,CASRPPGQNQETQYF,TGTGCCAGCAGACCCCCGGGACAGAATCAAGAGACCCAGTACTTC
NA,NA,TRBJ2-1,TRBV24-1,CATSDSGALYQETQFF,TGTGCCACCAGTGATTCCGGGGCCCTGTACCAAGAGACCCAGTTCTTC
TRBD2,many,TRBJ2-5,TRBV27,CASSSGLAGAPRTQYF,TGTGCCAGCAGTTCAGGACTAGCGGGAGCTCCGAGGACCCAGTACTTC
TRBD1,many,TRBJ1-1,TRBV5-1,CASSSGQGRTEAFF,TGCGCCAGCAGCTCGGGACAGGGGAGAACTGAAGCTTTCTTT
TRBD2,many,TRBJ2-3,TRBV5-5,CASSLGRASGASTDTQYF,TGTGCCAGCAGCTTGGGAAGGGCTAGCGGAGCTAGCACAGATACGCAGTATTTT
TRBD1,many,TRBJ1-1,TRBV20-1,CSANPGTGVAEAFF,TGCAGTGCTAATCCCGGGACAGGCGTCGCTGAAGCTTTCTTT
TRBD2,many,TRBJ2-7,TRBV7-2,CASSSRRGGRSSYEQYF,TGTGCCAGCAGCTCCCGTCGAGGCGGGAGAAGCTCCTACGAGCAGTACTTC
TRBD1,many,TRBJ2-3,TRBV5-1,CASSPKLQGSDTQYF,TGCGCCAGCAGCCCAAAATTACAGGGGTCGGATACGCAGTATTTT
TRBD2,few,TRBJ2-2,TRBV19,CASRGRAGGPSTGELFF,TGTGCCAGTAGAGGAAGAGCGGGAGGGCCGAGCACCGGGGAGCTGTTTTTT
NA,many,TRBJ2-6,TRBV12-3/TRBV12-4,CASTQGFSGANVLTF,TGTGCCAGCACCCAGGGGTTCTCTGGGGCCAACGTCCTGACTTTC
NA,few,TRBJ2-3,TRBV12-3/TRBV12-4,CASSFDPYGTQYF,TGTGCCAGCAGTTTTGACCCGTATGGTACGCAGTATTTT
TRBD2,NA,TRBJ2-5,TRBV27,CASSASGGQETQYF,TGTGCCAGCAGTGCCTCGGGAGGCCAAGAGACCCAGTACTTC
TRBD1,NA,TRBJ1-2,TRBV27,CASSSYTGGGGGYTF,TGTGCCAGCAGTAGCTACACAGGGGGCGGGGGTGGCTACACCTTC
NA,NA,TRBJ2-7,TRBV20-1,CSARDPRTRTYEQYF,TGCAGTGCTAGAGATCCCCGGACTCGAACCTACGAGCAGTACTTC
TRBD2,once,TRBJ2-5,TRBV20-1,CSASGVAGQETQYF,TGCAGTGCTAGTGGGGTAGCGGGGCAAGAGACCCAGTACTTC
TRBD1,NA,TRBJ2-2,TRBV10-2,CASRAAPGQGRGMSTGELFF,TGCGCCAGCAGGGCCGCGCCAGGACAGGGGCGCGGGATGTCCACCGGGGAGCTGTTTTTT
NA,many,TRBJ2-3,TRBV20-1,CSAPRRATSTDTQYF,TGCAGTGCTCCTCGCCGGGCAACTAGCACAGATACGCAGTATTTT
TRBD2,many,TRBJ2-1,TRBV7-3,CASSRAWTSGYNEQFF,TGTGCCAGCAGCCGGGCTTGGACTAGCGGATACAATGAGCAGTTCTTC
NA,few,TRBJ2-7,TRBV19,CASRRTVSSYEQYF,TGTGCCAGCCGGCGGACCGTTAGCTCCTACGAGCAGTACTTC
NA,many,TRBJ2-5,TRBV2,CAGGRVGVATQYF,TGTGCCGGGGGGCGCGTTGGGGTGGCGACCCAGTACTTC